These 30 T cell receptor beta chains share one sample of origin, sequenced in a study of human T cells and chemical hapten exposure. This sample's time point: patch test 2, 6 weeks after DPC sensitization. Specified treatment: therapeutic diphenylcyclopropenone sensitization with weekly scalp DPC. From the RACE reads, TCRdb called clonotypes with MiXCR, one entry per CDR3 protein. The sample records tens of thousands of distinct CDR3 sequences, 9.5% to 13% being singletons. The sample was whole blood, taken in connection with sensitization to the hapten diphenylcyclopropenone (DPC). All receptors derive from a man between 18 and 35 years old with alopecia areata. Some clones in this sample may be carry-over from other donors' samples.

This clonotype came up many times. This chain links TRBV6-6 with TRBJ1-5, with TRBD1 identical over 7 bases. The CDR3 has 15 residues. The germline gives CDR1 MNHNY, CDR2 SVGAGI (reference sequence). With V trimmed by 6 bases and J by 6 bases, 11 bases remained unmatched. The CDR3 spells CASSLGTAPSQPQHF. The DNA of the CDR3 is TGTGCCAGCAGCCTCGGGACAGCCCCGAGTCAGCCCCAGCATTTT.

This clonotype has a handful of counts. The chain has TRBV7-9 and TRBJ2-7, with D possibly being TRBD1 (5 bases). The CDR3 covers 14 residues. The V end was cut by 5 bases, the J end by 2 bases, with 13 bases between. Germline-derived CDR1 and CDR2 are SEHNR and FQNEAQ (reference sequence). The CDR3 reads CASSGQTGAYEQYF. In nucleotides, the CDR3 is TGTGCCAGCAGCGGCCAAACAGGAGCCTACGAGCAGTACTTC.

This clonotype was picked up many times. The rearrangement joins TRBV7-6 to TRBJ1-5; D gene ambiguous. CDR1 and CDR2 from the germline V gene are SGHVS and FNYEAQ. This CDR3 has 16 amino acids. V lost 1 base and J 0 bases, leaving 10 bases between the germline ends. In DNA, the CDR3 is TGTGCCAGCAGCTTAGAGTTGGCCGATAGCAATCAGCCCCAGCATTTT. This translates into CASSLELADSNQPQHF.

The chain couples TRBV7-2 to TRBJ2-6; the D is unclear. The V end was cut by 5 bases, the J end by 3 bases, with 8 bases between. CDR1 and CDR2 from the germline V gene are SGHTA and FQGNSA. The CDR3 contains 14 residues. CDR3 sequence: CASSPDNGANVLTF. DNA of the CDR3: TGTGCCAGCAGCCCGGATAATGGGGCCAACGTCCTGACTTTC.

The CDR3 region has the DNA TGTGCCAGCAGCCCCCGGACTAATAATGGTGAGCAGTTCTTC. As protein: CASSPRTNNGEQFF. The V gene is TRBV7-2, the J gene TRBJ2-1; a possible D gene is TRBD2 (6 bases). This CDR3 has 14 amino acids. CDR1 and CDR2 (germline): SGHTA, FQGNSA. Between the trimmed V and J ends, which lost 5 bases and 9 bases, there was a span of 17 bases.

This chain uses TRBV18 with TRBJ1-1; 11 bases are a match to TRBD1. The length of the CDR3 is 14 residues. Germline trimming cut 3 bases from V and 6 bases from J; bases unmatched to any gene: 3. Germline V gene data show CDR1 as KGHSH and CDR2 as LQKENI. Written as DNA, the CDR3 is TGTGCCAGCTCACCGGACAGGGGGCTTGCTGAAGCTTTCTTT. Amino acids: CASSPDRGLAEAFF.

This clonotype was recorded at least ten times. The rearrangement joins TRBV4-3 to TRBJ2-7, with D perhaps TRBD1 or TRBD2 (5 bases each). Germline loops: CDR1 LGHNA, CDR2 YSLEER. Trimming pared 0 bases from V and 0 bases from J, leaving 27 bases between. This CDR3 has 21 residues. The DNA for the CDR3 is TGCGCCAGCAGCCAAGACGATTCGGGACCCTCTTCCGAAACGAGCTCCTACGAGCAGTACGTC. Protein product: CASSQDDSGPSSETSSYEQYV.

This clonotype occurred a few times. V and J are TRBV7-8 and TRBJ2-2; 9 positions match TRBD1. Germline V lookup: CDR1 SGHVS, CDR2 FQNEAQ. J gave up 5 bases and V 5 bases, and 12 bases lay outside the gene matches. The CDR3 contains 17 residues. CDR3 loop: CASSRKQGADRTGELFF. CDR3 sequence (DNA): TGTGCCAGCAGCCGAAAACAGGGGGCGGATCGGACCGGGGAGCTGTTTTTT.

In its sample, this clonotype was seen a few times. The CDR3 region is CASSPGGQKNTEAFF. CDR3 DNA: TGTGCCAGCTCACCGGGCGGACAGAAGAACACTGAAGCTTTCTTT. The chain joins TRBV18 to TRBJ1-1; D may be TRBD1 (6 bases). Trimming shortened V by 3 bases and J by 1 base, and 12 bases separated the two germline ends. The CDR3 is 15 amino acids. Germline V gene data show CDR1 as KGHSH and CDR2 as LQKENI.

This clonotype was seen repeatedly, ten times or more. This chain connects TRBV10-1 to TRBJ2-1; 8 bases line up with TRBD2. From germline, CDR1 is WNHNN and CDR2 SYGVQD (reference sequence). The CDR3 contains 14 residues. Trimming took 4 bases from V and 6 from J; bases not matched to a gene: 5. CDR3 sequence: CASSVSRGVNEQFF. CDR3 nucleotides: TGCGCCAGCAGTGTTTCGCGGGGGGTCAATGAGCAGTTCTTC.

There are a few counts of this clonotype. The V call is TRBV7-2, the J call TRBJ1-6; D remains unclear. Germline assignment: CDR1 SGHTA and CDR2 FQGNSA. Trimming left V 5 bases short and J 13 bases short, with 12 bases between. This CDR3 contains 12 residues. The DNA of the CDR3 is TGTGCCAGCAGCCCGGGCCCGAGCCCCCTCCACTTT. Amino acid sequence: CASSPGPSPLHF.

Many counts were recorded for this clonotype. The chain links TRBV29-1 to TRBJ2-7; 7 bases align to TRBD1. In germline, CDR1 is SQVTM, CDR2 ANQGSEA. The CDR3 sequence is 14 residues long. V trimming: 5 bases; J trimming: 1 base; junction bases outside the gene matches: 8. DNA of the CDR3: TGCAGCGTTCGACAGGGATTACCTTCCTACGAGCAGTACTTC. It specifies CSVRQGLPSYEQYF.

This clonotype was observed a handful of times. The chain carries TRBV7-3 and TRBJ2-3, with 10 bases that match TRBD2. Germline CDR1 reads SGHTA; CDR2 reads FQGTGA. Trimming took 4 bases from V and 4 from J; bases not matched to a gene: 11. The CDR3 is made up of 17 amino acids. The CDR3: CASSSNPAGGPSDTQYF. CDR3 in DNA: TGTGCCAGCAGCTCCAACCCAGCGGGGGGGCCATCAGATACGCAGTATTTT.

The chain uses TRBV9 and TRBJ1-6; D remains unclear. The CDR3 contains 14 residues. The V end lost 5 bases, the J end lost 6 bases, and 12 bases lay between the germline ends. Germline loops: CDR1 SGDLS, CDR2 YYNGEE. CDR3 nucleotide sequence: TGTGCCAGCAGGGATAACCAGTTTAATTCACCCCTCCACTTT. It is translated as CASRDNQFNSPLHF.

This clonotype was observed a few times. This rearrangement joins TRBV29-1 to TRBJ2-3; TRBD2 aligns across 12 bases. V was clipped by 0 bases and J by 1 base; unmatched bases: 5. Looked up from germline, CDR1 is SQVTM and CDR2 is ANQGSEA. The CDR3 length is 17 residues. The CDR3 nucleotides are TGCAGCGTTGAAGAGGCTAGCGGGGGGGCCGGCACAGATACGCAGTATTTT. This codes for CSVEEASGGAGTDTQYF.

The chain carries TRBV20-1 and TRBJ1-5, with D perhaps TRBD1 (6 bases). Germline V gene lookup returns CDR1 DFQATT and CDR2 SNEGSKA (reference sequence). The V end was cut by 6 bases, the J end by 10 bases, with 22 bases between. The CDR3 has 14 amino acids. The CDR3 DNA follows: TGCAGTGCCGGTGGCAGGGGTGTTGTAAACCCCCAGCATTTT. It specifies CSAGGRGVVNPQHF.

This clonotype has just a few counts. This chain links TRBV29-1 with TRBJ2-1, with D hard to call. The germline V gene has CDR1 SQVTM and CDR2 ANQGSEA. The CDR3 runs to 17 residues. Trimming pared 4 bases from V and 0 bases from J, leaving 19 bases between. The CDR3 bases are TGCAGCGTTGGCCCCCTTATGACTTTGAGCTCCTACAATGAGCAGTTCTTC. It yields the protein CSVGPLMTLSSYNEQFF.

The chain links TRBV27 to TRBJ2-3; 8 nucleotides match TRBD1. CDR1 MNHEY and CDR2 SMNVEV come from the germline V gene (reference sequence). This CDR3 has 18 amino acids. V lost 1 base and J lost 0; bases outside the gene matches: 9. DNA of the CDR3: TGTGCCAGCAGTTTATGGGTAGGGACAGGCACTAGCACAGATACGCAGTATTTT. Translating gives CASSLWVGTGTSTDTQYF.

The table lists this clonotype with a few counts. The chain couples TRBV6-1 to TRBJ2-3; D uncertain. The V end was cut by 3 bases, the J end by 5 bases, with 3 bases between. CDR1 MNHNS and CDR2 SASEGT come from the germline V gene. The CDR3 sequence is 11 residues long. The DNA of the CDR3 is TGTGCCAGCAGTGAGGTAGATACGCAGTATTTT. This translates into CASSEVDTQYF.

The rearrangement joins TRBV2 to TRBJ2-7, with D possibly being TRBD2 (5 bases). CDR1 SNHLY and CDR2 FYNNEI come from the germline V gene. Trimming left V 6 bases short and J 8 bases short, with 23 bases between. This CDR3 is built from 15 residues. The CDR3 here is CASRQPPSDSVKQYF. The CDR3 DNA reads TGTGCCAGCAGGCAACCTCCTTCGGACTCCGTAAAGCAGTACTTC.

CDR3 in DNA: TGTGCCAGCAGCGGGACGACAGCTAATGAGCAGTTCTTC. It is translated as CASSGTTANEQFF. This chain uses TRBV9 with TRBJ2-1, with a tentative D call TRBD1 (5 bases). Per germline, CDR1 SGDLS and CDR2 YYNGEE. Trimming took off 3 bases at V and 7 bases at J, with 11 bases between the two ends. This CDR3 is built from 13 residues.

This clonotype has at least ten counts. The rearrangement uses TRBV5-1 and TRBJ2-3; D tentatively fits TRBD1 or TRBD2 (5 bases each). From germline, CDR1 is SGHRS and CDR2 YFSETQ. The CDR3 runs 14 residues. The CDR3 region is CADRPGPESQAQYF. CDR3 sequence (DNA): TGCGCAGATAGACCGGGACCCGAAAGCCAGGCGCAGTATTTT.

The chain carries TRBV7-2 and TRBJ2-1; D is perhaps TRBD2 (7 bases). V was trimmed by 6 bases and J by 8 bases, leaving 17 bases between them. The germline V gene encodes CDR1 SGHTA and CDR2 FQGNSA. This CDR3 comprises 14 residues. CDR3 sequence: CASRGGPLVDEQFF. The CDR3 region has the DNA TGTGCCAGCAGGGGGGGGCCTCTTGTTGATGAGCAGTTCTTC.

CDR3 sequence (DNA): TGTGCCATCGGAGTGGGCACAGATACGCAGTATTTT. Translating it yields CAIGVGTDTQYF. The rearrangement links TRBV10-3 to TRBJ2-3, with D unclear. V was clipped by 8 bases and J by 1 base, with 7 bases between them. This CDR3 contains 12 residues. The V gene's germline CDR1 is ENHRY and CDR2 SYGVKD.

This clonotype was picked up a small number of times. The gene calls are TRBV4-3 and TRBJ1-1; D gene ambiguous. Germline values: CDR1 LGHNA, CDR2 YSLEER. This CDR3 spans 13 amino acids. Trimming left V 4 bases short and J 0 bases short, with 6 bases between. The CDR3 protein is CASSRRMNTEAFF. Written as DNA, the CDR3 is TGCGCCAGCAGCCGCCGCATGAACACTGAAGCTTTCTTT.

Many counts were recorded for this clonotype. The chain employs TRBV20-1 and TRBJ1-3, with D hard to call. Germline V gene lookup returns CDR1 DFQATT and CDR2 SNEGSKA (reference sequence). Trimming removed 2 bases from V and 4 bases from J, with 12 bases in between. The CDR3 length is 14 residues. This CDR3 is CSARRESGGNTIYF. DNA for the CDR3: TGCAGTGCTAGAAGGGAAAGTGGCGGAAACACCATATATTTT.

The CDR3 nucleotides are TGCGCCAGCAGCCAAGCCCCGGGCCAGCCCCAGCATTTT. It codes for CASSQAPGQPQHF. J is TRBJ1-5 and V is TRBV4-3; no clear D. V was shortened by 1 base and J by 7 bases, with 8 bases between the two germline ends. In germline, CDR1 is LGHNA, CDR2 YSLEER. The CDR3 runs 13 residues.

CDR3 in amino acids: CASSTRADTDTQYF. CDR3 nucleotide sequence: TGTGCCAGTAGTACAAGGGCAGACACAGATACGCAGTATTTT. J is TRBJ2-3 and V is TRBV19; the D is unclear. Trimming cost V 4 bases and J 2 bases, with 10 bases left between them. Germline CDR1 is LNHDA and CDR2 is SQIVND (reference sequence). This CDR3 region has 14 residues.

This clonotype was detected many times. The J gene is TRBJ1-1, the V gene TRBV4-1, with D possibly matching TRBD1 (6 bases). The V end was cut by 0 bases, the J end by 0 bases, with 11 bases between. Germline V gives CDR1 MGHRA, CDR2 YSYEKL. This CDR3 contains 16 residues. CDR3 region: CASSQDRYRVNTEAFF. CDR3 coding DNA: TGCGCCAGCAGCCAAGATCGGTACAGGGTGAACACTGAAGCTTTCTTT.

The CDR3 DNA is TGTGCCAGCAGCCCCCGGGGCAGGGACAATTCACCCCTCCACTTT. Translating gives CASSPRGRDNSPLHF. The rearrangement uses TRBV28 and TRBJ1-6; D is possibly TRBD1 (5 bases). Germline V gives CDR1 MDHEN, CDR2 SYDVKM. CDR3 length equals 15 residues. Trimming left V 6 bases short and J 7 bases short, with 16 bases between.